This entry is about one T cell receptor (beta chain). This entry is derived from a study of cytomegalovirus exposure and HLA in healthy donors. A multiplex PCR was run with 60 Vbeta primers and 13 Jbeta primers. In the original workflow: An analysis that came later counted 80 million or so unique TCR beta chains, 10 million to 12 million shared. Produced via immunoSEQ multiplex PCR; TCRdb's table is partial and in-frame only. V and J calls and clone size are those listed in that table; D and trimming were worked out from the DNA. Reported are around 130,000 clones; the ten largest clones contain 1.5% to 1.7%. Trimming removed 4 bases from V and 0 bases from J, with 16 bases in between. CDR3 length: 16 residues. Per the germline V gene, CDR1 is SGHNT and CDR2 is YYREEE (reference sequence).

This clonotype was sampled from a middle-aged woman in good health and CMV-seronegative. This chain joins TRBV5-4 and TRBJ1-1; a weak D match, TRBD1 (6 bases). Sequencing input: PBMCs. CDR3: CASSPPGTGMNTEAFF. The CDR3 DNA sequence: TGTGCCAGCAGCCCCCCGGGTACAGGGATGAACACTGAAGCTTTCTTT.